What follows is one TCR beta chain and its context. Its antigen remains unidentified. The PCR ran on 60 Vbeta and 13 Jbeta primers. TCRdb's copy holds only in-frame clones and misses some; the assay was immunoSEQ multiplex PCR. Here the sample spans approximately 100,000 clones, about four fifths being singletons. This sample stems from a study of cytomegalovirus exposure and HLA in healthy donors. General study results and limits: There were a few CMV-associated chains whose specificity for CMV antigens was confirmed in vitro. Sequencing likely generated an artifact that appeared as a cluster of highly shared sequence variants. Earlier analysis yielded a pattern in which most TCR beta V segments were productive about 87% or about 30% of the time.

CDR3 size: 13 residues. Germline lookup yields CDR1 SSHAT and CDR2 FNYEAQ (reference sequence). The germline V and J ends were trimmed by 5 bases and 4 bases, with 9 bases remaining between them. The chain joins TRBV7-7 to TRBJ1-3; D gene uncertain. Sequencing was carried out using PBMCs. The sequence was collected from a woman aged 40 to 55 in good health and CMV-seronegative. CDR3 loop: CASSPGLGNTIYF. CDR3 nucleotides: TGTGCCAGCAGCCCGGGGTTGGGAAACACCATATATTTT.